This TCR beta chain originates from a study of blood T cell repertoires in COVID-19. The wider study: The United States, Italy and Spain were the sources of the acute and convalescent COVID-19 samples. PBMCs, B-cell-depleted T cells, or T cells provided the cDNA or gDNA that made up the material.

There are 16 residues in the CDR3. Germline V CDR1 and CDR2: SGHTA, FQGNSA. The trim removed 1 base at V and 7 bases at J, leaving 5 bases unmatched. Original data processing: Reference gene primer amplification gave estimated nucleated cell counts. TCRdb's copy holds only in-frame clones and misses some; the assay was immunoSEQ multiplex PCR. That table supplies the V and J calls and clone size; D and trimming were determined from the DNA. Altogether about 75,000 clones are present, about four fifths being singletons, with the ten largest covering less than 5.5%. Material: peripheral blood. The chain recombines TRBV7-2 with TRBJ2-1; TRBD2 matches 12 bases. This receptor was taken from a woman aged 80 or over with active or convalescent COVID-19. This chain's CDR3 is CASSLVWTSGKNEQFF. In nucleotides, the CDR3 is TGTGCCAGCAGCTTAGTGTGGACTAGCGGGAAGAATGAGCAGTTCTTC.